This record covers a single T cell receptor beta chain. Its target is not known. Regarding time point: persistent/refractory GD, antithyroid drugs over 5 years with positive TRAb. The TCR library used RNA extracted from PBMCs. In each case, Graves' disease was diagnosed per American Thyroid Association guidelines. To make TCR beta libraries, researchers used iRepertoire HTBI primers and Arm-PCR of CDR3 regions. TCRdb processed the multiplex PCR reads anew with MiXCR; each CDR3 protein has one entry. This table holds under 500,000 distinct CDR3 sequences, more than 20% found once. This specimen belongs to a study of regulatory T cells in long-lasting Graves disease. General study results and limits: Persistent Graves' cases showed lower TCR diversity than newly diagnosed cases. Persistent disease exhibited a predilection for TRBV28, TRBJ1-2 and TRBJ2-5.

This CDR3 region has 17 residues. V was trimmed by 6 bases and J by 4 bases, leaving 19 bases between them. Germline loops: CDR1 MNHNS, CDR2 SASEGT. The sequencing used peripheral blood mononuclear cells (PBMCs), collected when the disease was refractory, from a patient treated with antithyroid drugs. The source is a female donor with Graves disease. The V call is TRBV6-1, the J call TRBJ1-6; D is uncertain. The CDR3 protein is CASSPPQPSAYNSPLHF. The CDR3 DNA reads as TGTGCCAGCAGCCCGCCCCAGCCGTCGGCTTATAATTCACCCCTCCACTTT.